This T cell receptor (beta chain) was sequenced for a study of beta chain features in type 1 diabetes. General observations from the study: Type 1 diabetes patients had moderately but significantly shorter TCRB CDR3s in all four CD4+ subsets.

CD4+ naive, central memory, regulatory and stem cell-like memory subsets were isolated by sorting on CD45RO/CCR7/CD25/CD127/CD95/CD27. The study reverse transcribed the entire isolated RNA, so it sequenced expressed TCRB transcripts. Here immunoSEQ multiplex PCR was the method, and the copy in TCRdb shows in-frame clones only, minus some. The profile covers a few hundred thousand clones, with more than 11% appearing a single time and roughly 0.02% taken by the ten largest. This clone was seen a handful of times. Antigen specificity is unknown. The V and J ends lost 5 bases and 2 bases, in that order; junction bases with no gene match: 4. The CDR3 is 14 amino acids. Germline CDR1 and CDR2: SGHAT and FQNNGV.

The sequencing input was naive CD4+ T cells from blood. The J gene is TRBJ2-5, the V gene TRBV11-2, with 8 bases aligning to TRBD2. The receptor comes from a man aged 30 to 39 with type 1 diabetes. CDR3 coding DNA: TGTGCCAGCAGCGCGGGGACTAGACAAGAGACCCAGTACTTC. It codes for CASSAGTRQETQYF.